What follows describes a single TCR beta chain. This sample is part of a study of cytomegalovirus exposure and HLA in healthy donors. Germline V gives CDR1 SEHNR, CDR2 FQNEAQ (reference sequence). V dropped 1 base and J dropped 6; count of bases not matched to a gene: 1. The CDR3 runs to 14 residues. Vbeta (60) and Jbeta (13) primers were used in the PCR. Measured with immunoSEQ multiplex PCR; TCRdb has only the in-frame clones, and not every one. The repertoire consists of 120,000 or so clones, with 72% occurring once and the leading ten covering about 4%. The clonotype comes from a man aged 25 to 45 in good health and CMV-seronegative. The sequenced sample consisted of PBMCs. This chain joins TRBV7-9 and TRBJ1-5; 9 nucleotides match TRBD1. The CDR3 protein is CASSLETGGQPQHF. DNA of the CDR3: TGTGCCAGCAGCTTAGAGACAGGGGGTCAGCCCCAGCATTTT.